These T cell receptor beta chains were read from a single sample in a study of blood T cell repertoires in COVID-19. Data came from immunoSEQ multiplex PCR; TCRdb stores just in-frame clones and leaves some out. The sample has 140,000 to 150,000 clones, over 70% seen once. Sequenced material: peripheral blood. The receptors originated from a man in his sixties with active or convalescent COVID-19. CDR3s include the opening cysteine and the closing phenylalanine or tryptophan. A D gene is named only where the DNA matches it firmly. Clone size is given for some rows only: seen once, a few or many times, or a class if the clone is expanded.

D gene: TRBD1; J gene: TRBJ2-1; clone size: NA; V gene: TRBV5-6; CDR3 DNA: TGTGCCAGCAGCTGGGGGACAGGATCCGTCAATGAGCAGTTCTTC; CDR3 protein: CASSWGTGSVNEQFF
D gene: NA; J gene: TRBJ1-1; clone size: once; V gene: TRBV7-2; CDR3 DNA: TGTGCCAGCAGCTTAAATACAGATGAAGCTTTCTTT; CDR3 protein: CASSLNTDEAFF
D gene: TRBD1; J gene: TRBJ2-1; clone size: NA; V gene: TRBV24-1; CDR3 DNA: TGTGCCACCAGTGATAGGCAGGGGGCGCGAAATGAGCAGTTCTTC; CDR3 protein: CATSDRQGARNEQFF
D gene: NA; J gene: TRBJ2-5; clone size: NA; V gene: TRBV3-1/TRBV3-2; CDR3 DNA: TGTGCCAGCAGCCTTACGGCGGGCGGAGGGGGCAGCGGAAAGACCCAGTACTTC; CDR3 protein: CASSLTAGGGGSGKTQYF
D gene: NA; J gene: TRBJ1-5; clone size: NA; V gene: TRBV12-5; CDR3 DNA: TGTGCTAGTGGTTTGGGGGAGGGTAATCAGCCCCAGCATTTT; CDR3 protein: CASGLGEGNQPQHF
D gene: TRBD2; J gene: TRBJ2-2; clone size: NA; V gene: TRBV10-1; CDR3 DNA: TGCGCCAGCAGTGTTGGCCGACTAGCGCTGAACACCGGGGAGCTGTTTTTT; CDR3 protein: CASSVGRLALNTGELFF
D gene: NA; J gene: TRBJ1-4; clone size: few; V gene: TRBV5-1; CDR3 DNA: TGCGCCAGCAGCTTGTGGGGGGGTGATAATGAAAAACTGTTTTTT; CDR3 protein: CASSLWGGDNEKLFF
D gene: NA; J gene: TRBJ1-2; clone size: NA; V gene: TRBV27; CDR3 DNA: TGTGCCAGCAGGTCGGGGTACTATGGCTACACCTTC; CDR3 protein: CASRSGYYGYTF
D gene: NA; J gene: TRBJ1-2; clone size: NA; V gene: TRBV5-1; CDR3 DNA: TGCGCCAGCAGCTTCGGGGGGCGATATGGCTACACCTTC; CDR3 protein: CASSFGGRYGYTF
D gene: NA; J gene: TRBJ2-7; clone size: NA; V gene: TRBV19; CDR3 DNA: TGTGCCAGTAGTTCGTCCGGGACTCGTTTATACGAGCAGTACTTC; CDR3 protein: CASSSSGTRLYEQYF
D gene: NA; J gene: TRBJ2-6; clone size: NA; V gene: TRBV4-1; CDR3 DNA: TGCGCCAGCAGCCAAGGATCCCAGGGTCCTGGGGCCAACGTCCTGACTTTC; CDR3 protein: CASSQGSQGPGANVLTF
D gene: TRBD2; J gene: TRBJ2-7; clone size: NA; V gene: TRBV7-9; CDR3 DNA: TGTGCCAGCAGCCCCAAGGCGGGGACTAGCGGGAGAGCCTACGAGCAGTACTTC; CDR3 protein: CASSPKAGTSGRAYEQYF
D gene: TRBD2; J gene: TRBJ2-7; clone size: NA; V gene: TRBV9; CDR3 DNA: TGTGCCAGCAGCGTGAGTGCCGGGGGGAGATACGAGCAGTACTTC; CDR3 protein: CASSVSAGGRYEQYF
D gene: TRBD2; J gene: TRBJ2-2; clone size: NA; V gene: TRBV5-1; CDR3 DNA: TGCGCCAGCAGCCGGTCAGCGGGAGGGCCCGGGGAGCTGTTTTTT; CDR3 protein: CASSRSAGGPGELFF
D gene: NA; J gene: TRBJ2-2; clone size: few; V gene: TRBV9; CDR3 DNA: TGTGCCAGCAGCGTAGGGCCAGATACCGGGGAGCTGTTTTTT; CDR3 protein: CASSVGPDTGELFF
D gene: NA; J gene: TRBJ1-5; clone size: few; V gene: TRBV2; CDR3 DNA: TGTGCCAGCAGTGCTGCGGACAACAATCAGCCCCAGCATTTT; CDR3 protein: CASSAADNNQPQHF
D gene: NA; J gene: TRBJ2-7; clone size: NA; V gene: TRBV27; CDR3 DNA: TGTGCCAGCAGTTTATCGCGTCTCAGCGGGCACGGCTCCTACGAGCAGTACTTC; CDR3 protein: CASSLSRLSGHGSYEQYF
D gene: NA; J gene: TRBJ1-5; clone size: NA; V gene: TRBV20-1; CDR3 DNA: TGCAGTGCTAGTAGCTCACTTAGCAATCAGCCCCAGCATTTT; CDR3 protein: CSASSSLSNQPQHF
D gene: TRBD2; J gene: TRBJ2-1; clone size: NA; V gene: TRBV4-3; CDR3 DNA: TGCGCCAGCAGCCAGGAACTAGCGGGAGGGTCCTACAATGAGCAGTTCTTC; CDR3 protein: CASSQELAGGSYNEQFF
D gene: NA; J gene: TRBJ1-1; clone size: once; V gene: TRBV3-1/TRBV3-2; CDR3 DNA: TGTGCCAGCAGATCCCAGGGAGAAGCTTTCTTT; CDR3 protein: CASRSQGEAFF
D gene: NA; J gene: TRBJ2-3; clone size: NA; V gene: TRBV6-5; CDR3 DNA: TGTGCCAGCAGTTACGCAGGGGTCGGCACAGATACGCAGTATTTT; CDR3 protein: CASSYAGVGTDTQYF
D gene: TRBD2; J gene: TRBJ2-2; clone size: NA; V gene: TRBV11-2; CDR3 DNA: TGTGCCAGCAGCTCCTTAGCGGGCCTTCCTGACACCGGGGAGCTGTTTTTT; CDR3 protein: CASSSLAGLPDTGELFF
D gene: NA; J gene: TRBJ2-7; clone size: once; V gene: TRBV27; CDR3 DNA: TGTGCCAGCAGTCCAACACAGGGACCAGAGCAGTACTTC; CDR3 protein: CASSPTQGPEQYF
D gene: NA; J gene: TRBJ1-2; clone size: NA; V gene: TRBV4-1; CDR3 DNA: TGCGCCAGCAGCCAAGGGAACGGGGGGTATGGCTACACCTTC; CDR3 protein: CASSQGNGGYGYTF
D gene: TRBD1; J gene: TRBJ1-4; clone size: once; V gene: TRBV28; CDR3 DNA: TGTGCCAGCAGCTCCGGGACAGATTATAATGAAAAACTGTTTTTT; CDR3 protein: CASSSGTDYNEKLFF
D gene: NA; J gene: TRBJ2-5; clone size: NA; V gene: TRBV4-2; CDR3 DNA: TGTGCCAGCAGCCAAGAGGGGGCTAGATTGGAGACCCAGTACTTC; CDR3 protein: CASSQEGARLETQYF
D gene: NA; J gene: TRBJ2-1; clone size: NA; V gene: TRBV4-3; CDR3 DNA: TGCGCCAGCAGCCAGGGGGCCAATGAGCAGTTCTTC; CDR3 protein: CASSQGANEQFF
D gene: TRBD2; J gene: TRBJ2-7; clone size: NA; V gene: TRBV29-1; CDR3 DNA: TGCAGCGTTGAAGGGGGACTAGCGGGAGGCGAGCAGTACTTC; CDR3 protein: CSVEGGLAGGEQYF
D gene: TRBD1; J gene: TRBJ1-1; clone size: NA; V gene: TRBV3-1/TRBV3-2; CDR3 DNA: TGTGCCAGCAGCCAAGTCGTTCTACAGGGGGGTCTGAACACTGAAGCTTTCTTT; CDR3 protein: CASSQVVLQGGLNTEAFF
D gene: NA; J gene: TRBJ1-1; clone size: NA; V gene: TRBV7-3; CDR3 DNA: TGTGCCAGCAGCTTAACCCGGGGAGCGCAAGCTTTCTTT; CDR3 protein: CASSLTRGAQAFF
D gene: TRBD1; J gene: TRBJ1-2; clone size: NA; V gene: TRBV7-2; CDR3 DNA: TGTGCCAGCCGGGGACAGATTCAGCGTTACTATGGCTACACCTTC; CDR3 protein: CASRGQIQRYYGYTF
D gene: NA; J gene: TRBJ1-1; clone size: NA; V gene: TRBV9; CDR3 DNA: TGTGCCAGCAGCGTAGACAAGAACACTGAAGCTTTCTTT; CDR3 protein: CASSVDKNTEAFF
D gene: NA; J gene: TRBJ2-7; clone size: NA; V gene: TRBV3-1/TRBV3-2; CDR3 DNA: TGTGCCAGCAGCCACGGGACTGCCCACTACGAGCAGTACTTC; CDR3 protein: CASSHGTAHYEQYF
D gene: NA; J gene: TRBJ2-7; clone size: NA; V gene: TRBV6-1; CDR3 DNA: TGTGCCAGCAGTGATCAAGTGAGCTACGAGCAGTACTTC; CDR3 protein: CASSDQVSYEQYF
D gene: NA; J gene: TRBJ2-5; clone size: NA; V gene: TRBV7-7; CDR3 DNA: TGTGCTAGCAGCCGGACCGGGAATCAAGAGACCCAGTACTTC; CDR3 protein: CASSRTGNQETQYF
D gene: TRBD1; J gene: TRBJ2-2; clone size: once; V gene: TRBV6-5; CDR3 DNA: TGTGCCAGCCGACAGGGGAAGGCCGGGGAGCTGTTTTTT; CDR3 protein: CASRQGKAGELFF
D gene: NA; J gene: TRBJ2-1; clone size: NA; V gene: TRBV20-1; CDR3 DNA: TGCAGTGCTAGTCAGGCGTTTGAGCAGTTCTTC; CDR3 protein: CSASQAFEQFF
D gene: TRBD1; J gene: TRBJ1-5; clone size: NA; V gene: TRBV6-5; CDR3 DNA: TGTGCCAGCAGCCCGCAACAGGGGCCCAATCAGCCCCAGCATTTT; CDR3 protein: CASSPQQGPNQPQHF
D gene: NA; J gene: TRBJ1-6; clone size: NA; V gene: TRBV1; CDR3 DNA: TGCACCAGCAGCCAAGATAAGAAGGACAGGCCCTCCAATTCACCCCTCCACTTT; CDR3 protein: CTSSQDKKDRPSNSPLHF
D gene: NA; J gene: TRBJ1-1; clone size: NA; V gene: TRBV5-4; CDR3 DNA: TGTGCCAGCAGCTTCAACATCCGGGCTGAAGCTTTCTTT; CDR3 protein: CASSFNIRAEAFF
D gene: TRBD1; J gene: TRBJ2-2; clone size: NA; V gene: TRBV18; CDR3 DNA: TGTGCCAGCTCACCTGGGACAGCTAACACCGGGGAGCTGTTTTTT; CDR3 protein: CASSPGTANTGELFF
D gene: TRBD1; J gene: TRBJ1-1; clone size: few; V gene: TRBV27; CDR3 DNA: TGTGCCAGCAGTAAAAGGGACAGGGCCATGAACACTGAAGCTTTCTTT; CDR3 protein: CASSKRDRAMNTEAFF
D gene: NA; J gene: TRBJ2-1; clone size: NA; V gene: TRBV5-5; CDR3 DNA: TGTGCCAGCAGCACAACCGGTACTAGGTCCAATGAGCAGTTCTTC; CDR3 protein: CASSTTGTRSNEQFF
D gene: NA; J gene: TRBJ2-1; clone size: NA; V gene: TRBV7-2; CDR3 DNA: TGTGCCAGCAGCTTAGGGGGCAGCTACAATGAGCAGTTCTTC; CDR3 protein: CASSLGGSYNEQFF
D gene: TRBD2; J gene: TRBJ2-1; clone size: NA; V gene: TRBV7-2; CDR3 DNA: TGTGCCAGCATCAAGACTAGCGGGAGGGTCAATGAGCAGTTCTTC; CDR3 protein: CASIKTSGRVNEQFF
D gene: TRBD1; J gene: TRBJ2-1; clone size: NA; V gene: TRBV5-1; CDR3 DNA: TGCGCCAGCAGCTCCGGGACAGGGGGCACGAATGAGCAGTTCTTC; CDR3 protein: CASSSGTGGTNEQFF
D gene: NA; J gene: TRBJ2-5; clone size: NA; V gene: TRBV7-6; CDR3 DNA: TGTGCCAGCAGCTTAGAGGCCCCTTGGAGACAAGAGACCCAGTACTTC; CDR3 protein: CASSLEAPWRQETQYF
D gene: NA; J gene: TRBJ2-1; clone size: NA; V gene: TRBV5-8; CDR3 DNA: TGTGCCAGCAGCGGTATAGAGCACAGGAATGAGCAGTTCTTC; CDR3 protein: CASSGIEHRNEQFF